This T cell receptor (beta chain) was captured in a study of human T cells and chemical hapten exposure. TCRdb itself ran the RACE reads through MiXCR, one entry per CDR3 protein. The sample yields about 380,000 distinct CDR3 sequences, 4.8% seen once. Time point here: patch test 1, 2 weeks after DPC sensitization. Treatment described: therapeutic diphenylcyclopropenone sensitization with weekly scalp DPC. Alopecia patients, 18 to 70 years old and DPC-suitable, served as donors. Germline V gene lookup returns CDR1 SGHTA and CDR2 FQGNSA. V was clipped by 9 bases and J by 2 bases, with 17 bases between them. This CDR3 has 16 amino acids. The table lists this clonotype with a few counts.

Sequencing used whole blood, obtained in connection with sensitization to the hapten diphenylcyclopropenone (DPC). This TCR derives from a woman aged 45-65 years with alopecia areata. Some clones in this sample may be carry-over from other donors' samples. J is TRBJ2-6 and V is TRBV7-2, with a tentative D call TRBD2 (6 bases). CDR3 residues: CASRRTKDTGANVLTF. CDR3 in DNA: TGTGCCAGTAGGAGGACTAAGGACACTGGGGCCAACGTCCTGACTTTC. The whole variable domain, filled in from reference TRBV7-2 and TRBJ2-6, reads GAGVSQSPSNKVTEKGKDVELRCDPISGHTALYWYRQSLGQGLEFLIYFQGNSAPDKSGLPSDRFSAERTGGSVSTLTIQRTQQEDSAVYLCASRRTKDTGANVLTFGAGSRLTVL.